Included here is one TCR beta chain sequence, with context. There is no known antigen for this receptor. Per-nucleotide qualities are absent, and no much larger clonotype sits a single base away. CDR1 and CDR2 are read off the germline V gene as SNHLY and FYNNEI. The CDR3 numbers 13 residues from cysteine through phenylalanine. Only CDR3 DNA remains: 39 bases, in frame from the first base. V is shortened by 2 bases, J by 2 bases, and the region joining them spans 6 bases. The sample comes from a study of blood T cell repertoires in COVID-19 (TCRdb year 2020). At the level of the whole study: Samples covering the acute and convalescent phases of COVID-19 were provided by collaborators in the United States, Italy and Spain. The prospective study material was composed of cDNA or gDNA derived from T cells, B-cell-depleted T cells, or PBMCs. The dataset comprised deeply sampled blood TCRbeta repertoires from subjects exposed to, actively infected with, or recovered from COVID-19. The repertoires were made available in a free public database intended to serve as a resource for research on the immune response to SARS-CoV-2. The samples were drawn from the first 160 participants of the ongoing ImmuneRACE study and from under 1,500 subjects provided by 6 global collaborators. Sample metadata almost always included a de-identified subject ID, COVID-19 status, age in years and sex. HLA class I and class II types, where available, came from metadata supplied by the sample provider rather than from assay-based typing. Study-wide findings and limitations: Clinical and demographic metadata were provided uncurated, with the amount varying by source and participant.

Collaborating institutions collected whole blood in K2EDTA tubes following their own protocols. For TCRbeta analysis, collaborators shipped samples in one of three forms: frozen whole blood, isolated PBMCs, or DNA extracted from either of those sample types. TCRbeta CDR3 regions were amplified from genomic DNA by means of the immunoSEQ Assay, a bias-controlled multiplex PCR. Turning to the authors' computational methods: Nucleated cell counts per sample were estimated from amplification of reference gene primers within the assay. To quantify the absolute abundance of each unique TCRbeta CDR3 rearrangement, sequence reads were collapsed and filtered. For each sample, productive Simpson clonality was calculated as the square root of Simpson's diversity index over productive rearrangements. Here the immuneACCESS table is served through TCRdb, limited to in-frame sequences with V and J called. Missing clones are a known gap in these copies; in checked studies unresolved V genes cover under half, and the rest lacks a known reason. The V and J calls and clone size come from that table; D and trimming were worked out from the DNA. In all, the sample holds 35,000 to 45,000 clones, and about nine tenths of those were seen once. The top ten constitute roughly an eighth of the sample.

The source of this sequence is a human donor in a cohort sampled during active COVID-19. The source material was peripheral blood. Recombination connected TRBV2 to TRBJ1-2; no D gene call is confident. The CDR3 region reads CASSENTNYGYTF. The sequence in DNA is TGTGCCAGCAGTGAAAACACCAACTATGGCTACACCTTC.